This T cell receptor beta chain comes out of a study of blood T cell repertoires in COVID-19. About the study: Sites in the United States, Italy and Spain provided acute and convalescent COVID-19 samples.

TCRdb's table, derived via immunoSEQ multiplex PCR, lists solely in-frame clones and lacks some. The sample carries about 130,000 clones, almost 85% recorded once. This clone has only a few counts. Germline V gene data show CDR1 as MDHEN and CDR2 as SYDVKM. Trimming took 4 bases from V and 0 from J, leaving 12 bases between them. There are 15 residues in the CDR3. Sequencing was done on a sample of peripheral blood. The chain carries TRBV28 and TRBJ1-1, with D tentatively TRBD1 (6 bases). This TCR derives from a human donor in a cohort sampled during active COVID-19. The CDR3 DNA sequence: TGTGCCAGCAGTTCCGCTACAGGGCTGAACACTGAAGCTTTCTTT. Its protein product is CASSSATGLNTEAFF.